This T cell receptor (beta chain) stems from a study of CD8+ T cells in alopecia areata. For the study at large: Treatment of the treated patients consisted of oral tofacitinib, 5 to 10 mg twice daily. The duration of tofacitinib was 6 to 18 months, with 6 months off drug afterward. Study-wide results and limits: Scalp lesions, especially in alopecia totalis/universalis, had higher clonality than normal scalp.

The V and J ends lost 6 bases and 1 base respectively, with 13 bases between them. This CDR3 contains 15 residues. In germline, CDR1 is MNHEY, CDR2 SVGAGI. Investigators isolated RNA and reverse transcribed it into cDNA to act as the sequencing template. Clones were read by immunoSEQ multiplex PCR, and TCRdb kept only the in-frame ones, dropping some. In the table there are over 150,000 clones, roughly 60% of which are singletons. As for this clone: Its antigen is unknown.

Those with alopecia areata gave lesional scalp punch biopsies and peripheral blood. J is TRBJ2-1 and V is TRBV6-5; possible D gene TRBD1, 6 bases. Sequencing was performed on CD4+ T cells sorted from blood, taken at week 0. This TCR came from a human donor with alopecia areata. The DNA of the CDR3 is TGTGCCAGCAGCCGTGAGGGGGAATCCTACAATGAGCAGTTCTTC. As protein: CASSREGESYNEQFF.